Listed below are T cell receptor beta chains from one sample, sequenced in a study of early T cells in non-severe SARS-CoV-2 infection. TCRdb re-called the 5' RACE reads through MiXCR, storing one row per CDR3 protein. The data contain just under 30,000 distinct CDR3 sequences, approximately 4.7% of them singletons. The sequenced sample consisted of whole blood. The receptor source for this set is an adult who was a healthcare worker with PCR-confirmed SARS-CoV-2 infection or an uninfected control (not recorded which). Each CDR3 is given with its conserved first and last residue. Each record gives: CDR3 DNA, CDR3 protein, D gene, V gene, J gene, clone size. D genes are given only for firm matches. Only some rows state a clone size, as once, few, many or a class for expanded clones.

CDR3nt: TGTGCCAGCAGCTTCTCCTATAATTCACCCCTCCACTTT; CDR3aa: CASSFSYNSPLHF; d_gene: NA; v_gene: TRBV11-2; j_gene: TRBJ1-6; abundance: few
CDR3nt: TGCAGTGCTAGAGGAGGGACAGAGATTGAAGCTTTCTTT; CDR3aa: CSARGGTEIEAFF; d_gene: TRBD1; v_gene: TRBV20-1; j_gene: TRBJ1-1; abundance: NA
CDR3nt: TGTGCCATCTCTTCCGACAGGGAAAATAATCAGCCCCAGCATTTT; CDR3aa: CAISSDRENNQPQHF; d_gene: TRBD1; v_gene: TRBV10-3; j_gene: TRBJ1-5; abundance: many
CDR3nt: TGCAGTGCTAGGGTCTCCCCTAGGGAAGCCCAGGAGACCCAGTACTTC; CDR3aa: CSARVSPREAQETQYF; d_gene: NA; v_gene: TRBV20-1; j_gene: TRBJ2-5; abundance: many
CDR3nt: TGTGCTAGTGGGTTGCGATACGAGCAGTACTTC; CDR3aa: CASGLRYEQYF; d_gene: NA; v_gene: TRBV12-5; j_gene: TRBJ2-7; abundance: many
CDR3nt: TGCAGTGCTAGAGAGAGGCGCGGGAAAACCTACGAGCAGTACTTC; CDR3aa: CSARERRGKTYEQYF; d_gene: NA; v_gene: TRBV20-1; j_gene: TRBJ2-7; abundance: many
CDR3nt: TGTGCCAGCAGCGCCGATCTTCGGGGACCGTGGCTTGAGCAGTTCTTC; CDR3aa: CASSADLRGPWLEQFF; d_gene: NA; v_gene: TRBV9; j_gene: TRBJ2-1; abundance: many
CDR3nt: TGTGCCAGCTCACCTCTAGGACAGGTCCCTGAAGCTTTCTTT; CDR3aa: CASSPLGQVPEAFF; d_gene: TRBD1; v_gene: TRBV18; j_gene: TRBJ1-1; abundance: few
CDR3nt: TGCAGTGCTAGGGCTAGCCTAAACAATGAGCAGTTCTTC; CDR3aa: CSARASLNNEQFF; d_gene: NA; v_gene: TRBV20-1; j_gene: TRBJ2-1; abundance: many
CDR3nt: TGTGCCTCCCGAGACCCGTCAGGGGGAGATACGCAGTATTTT; CDR3aa: CASRDPSGGDTQYF; d_gene: TRBD1; v_gene: TRBV7-8; j_gene: TRBJ2-3; abundance: medium-sized
CDR3nt: TGTGCCAGTAGTATGACAGTCCATAGCAATCAGCCCCAGCATTTT; CDR3aa: CASSMTVHSNQPQHF; d_gene: NA; v_gene: TRBV19; j_gene: TRBJ1-5; abundance: many
CDR3nt: TGTGCCAGCAGCTCGGGGCTCTCCTACGAGCAGTACTTC; CDR3aa: CASSSGLSYEQYF; d_gene: NA; v_gene: TRBV7-2; j_gene: TRBJ2-7; abundance: few
CDR3nt: TGTGCCAGCAGTACCCAGCCTAGCGGGAGGGCAGATACGCAGTATTTT; CDR3aa: CASSTQPSGRADTQYF; d_gene: TRBD2; v_gene: TRBV6-2/TRBV6-3; j_gene: TRBJ2-3; abundance: many
CDR3nt: TGTGCCAGCAGCTTAGTTATGACCGCCGGGGAGCTGTTTTTT; CDR3aa: CASSLVMTAGELFF; d_gene: NA; v_gene: TRBV7-2; j_gene: TRBJ2-2; abundance: many
CDR3nt: TGTGCCAGCAGTCTTGGACAGGGATTGGTGAACACTGAAGCTTTCTTT; CDR3aa: CASSLGQGLVNTEAFF; d_gene: TRBD1; v_gene: TRBV12-3/TRBV12-4; j_gene: TRBJ1-1; abundance: few
CDR3nt: TGTGCCAGCAGCTTAGCGGGGATTCGCCAGGGGCGCGAGACCCAGTACTTC; CDR3aa: CASSLAGIRQGRETQYF; d_gene: NA; v_gene: TRBV7-2; j_gene: TRBJ2-5; abundance: NA
CDR3nt: TGTGCCAGCAAAACAGGACTAGCGGGAGTTCATGAGCAGTTCTTC; CDR3aa: CASKTGLAGVHEQFF; d_gene: TRBD2; v_gene: TRBV7-9; j_gene: TRBJ2-1; abundance: many
CDR3nt: TGTGCCAGCAGCCCAGGGGGTAAGCCCAATGAGCAGTTCTTC; CDR3aa: CASSPGGKPNEQFF; d_gene: TRBD1; v_gene: TRBV4-2; j_gene: TRBJ2-1; abundance: many
CDR3nt: TGTGCCAGCAGCTTAGCTGGCCCAGATACGCAGTATTTT; CDR3aa: CASSLAGPDTQYF; d_gene: NA; v_gene: TRBV11-2; j_gene: TRBJ2-3; abundance: NA
CDR3nt: TGTGCCAGCAGTTCGGGACTAGCGGGAGGGTTAGCAGATACGCAGTATTTT; CDR3aa: CASSSGLAGGLADTQYF; d_gene: TRBD2; v_gene: TRBV27; j_gene: TRBJ2-3; abundance: many
CDR3nt: TGTGCCAGCAGGCAGATGAACTATGGCTACACCTTC; CDR3aa: CASRQMNYGYTF; d_gene: NA; v_gene: TRBV12-3/TRBV12-4; j_gene: TRBJ1-2; abundance: many
CDR3nt: TGTGCCAGCAGTATACGGGGATCTGGGGCCAACGTCCTGACTTTC; CDR3aa: CASSIRGSGANVLTF; d_gene: NA; v_gene: TRBV28; j_gene: TRBJ2-6; abundance: NA
CDR3nt: TGTGCCAGCAGCTTAGGGGCCCTGGACATTCAGTACTTC; CDR3aa: CASSLGALDIQYF; d_gene: NA; v_gene: TRBV11-2; j_gene: TRBJ2-4; abundance: NA
CDR3nt: TGCGCCAGCAGCCAAGATCGGACGGAATACACTGAAGCTTTCTTT; CDR3aa: CASSQDRTEYTEAFF; d_gene: NA; v_gene: TRBV4-1; j_gene: TRBJ1-1; abundance: NA
CDR3nt: TGTGCCAGCAGCTTAGGCTCGGGGGCGTTACAGCCCCAGCATTTT; CDR3aa: CASSLGSGALQPQHF; d_gene: NA; v_gene: TRBV7-9; j_gene: TRBJ1-5; abundance: many
CDR3nt: TGCGCCAGCAGCTTCCGGACAGGGACAGGCACTGAAGCTTTCTTT; CDR3aa: CASSFRTGTGTEAFF; d_gene: TRBD1; v_gene: TRBV5-1; j_gene: TRBJ1-1; abundance: few
CDR3nt: TGTGCCAGCAGTTCAGGGGGGAGCACAGATACGCAGTATTTT; CDR3aa: CASSSGGSTDTQYF; d_gene: NA; v_gene: TRBV28; j_gene: TRBJ2-3; abundance: many
CDR3nt: TGTGCCAGCTCACCACCGAAAGGGAGGGATACGCAGTATTTT; CDR3aa: CASSPPKGRDTQYF; d_gene: NA; v_gene: TRBV18; j_gene: TRBJ2-3; abundance: NA
CDR3nt: TGTGCCAGCAGCTTAGCGTTTCGGGACAGTGAAGCTTTCTTT; CDR3aa: CASSLAFRDSEAFF; d_gene: TRBD1; v_gene: TRBV7-9; j_gene: TRBJ1-1; abundance: NA
CDR3nt: TGTGCCAGCAGTGCCTTTTACACCGGGGAGCTGTTTTTT; CDR3aa: CASSAFYTGELFF; d_gene: NA; v_gene: TRBV6-5; j_gene: TRBJ2-2; abundance: many
CDR3nt: TGTGCCAGCAGCCCGACACGGAACTCCTACAATGAGCAGTTCTTC; CDR3aa: CASSPTRNSYNEQFF; d_gene: NA; v_gene: TRBV7-9; j_gene: TRBJ2-1; abundance: many
CDR3nt: TGTGCCAGCTCACCCGGGACTAGTCAGGATGAGCAGTTCTTC; CDR3aa: CASSPGTSQDEQFF; d_gene: TRBD2; v_gene: TRBV18; j_gene: TRBJ2-1; abundance: few
CDR3nt: TGTGCCAGCAGGGGGACAGGGGGCTGGTATGGCTACACCTTC; CDR3aa: CASRGTGGWYGYTF; d_gene: TRBD1; v_gene: TRBV6-5; j_gene: TRBJ1-2; abundance: many
CDR3nt: TGTGCCAGCAGCCTGGACCGAAGCTCCTACAATGAGCAGTTCTTC; CDR3aa: CASSLDRSSYNEQFF; d_gene: NA; v_gene: TRBV6-5; j_gene: TRBJ2-1; abundance: many
CDR3nt: TGTGCCAGCAGCCTTGGGGGTACAGGGTTCTCCTACAATGAGCAGTTCTTC; CDR3aa: CASSLGGTGFSYNEQFF; d_gene: NA; v_gene: TRBV28; j_gene: TRBJ2-1; abundance: many
CDR3nt: TGTGCCAGCAGCCGGGCGGCCCCATCGGTGACAGATACGCAGTATTTT; CDR3aa: CASSRAAPSVTDTQYF; d_gene: NA; v_gene: TRBV7-2; j_gene: TRBJ2-3; abundance: NA
CDR3nt: TGTGCCAGCAGCTCGAGCCGGGACAGGGGGCGGGAGACCCAGTACTTC; CDR3aa: CASSSSRDRGRETQYF; d_gene: TRBD1; v_gene: TRBV7-8; j_gene: TRBJ2-5; abundance: NA